This T cell receptor beta chain was captured by sequencing in a study of blood T cell repertoires in COVID-19. At the level of the study: Researchers got acute and convalescent COVID-19 samples from the United States, Italy and Spain. Nucleic acid was either cDNA or gDNA, and it came from T cells, B-cell-depleted T cells, or PBMCs.

About this clone itself: This sample also contains other DNA sequences that code for the same CDR3.

The V end was cut by 3 bases, the J end by 1 base, with 12 bases between. CDR1 and CDR2 (germline): ENHRY, SYGVKD. This CDR3 is 15 amino acids long. Original handling: Amplified reference gene primers provided the basis for estimating nucleated cell counts. Assay: immunoSEQ multiplex PCR; the TCRdb copy retains only in-frame clones and omits some. V and J calls and clone size are copied from that table; D and trimming were computed from the DNA. This table holds around 94,000 clones, about 86% found once. The sample taken for sequencing was peripheral blood. The chain is built from TRBV10-3 and TRBJ1-1; tentatively, D is TRBD1 (6 bases). This receptor was obtained from a man aged 55 to 69 with acute or convalescent COVID-19. The CDR3 loop is CAISEGVRGNTEAFF. The CDR3 DNA follows: TGTGCCATCAGTGAAGGGGTCAGGGGGAACACTGAAGCTTTCTTT.